This T cell receptor (beta chain) was captured by sequencing in a study of beta chain features in type 1 diabetes (dated by TCRdb to the late 2010s). About the full investigation: Mean age, gender distribution, total cell number and subset yield did not differ between patients and healthy donors. A total of 107,917,701 sorted cells were examined across all samples, and a strong correlation was observed between cell number per subset and RNA yield. The study compared TCRB repertoires of sorted circulating CD4+ T cell subsets between recently diagnosed type 1 diabetes patients and matched healthy donors. Regulatory and stem cell-like memory subsets were isolated from only 8 patients and roughly 8 healthy donors, whereas naive and central memory subsets came from all 28 donors.

Clipping removes 2 bases from V and 2 bases from J, with 7 as the unmatched junction base count. Measured from the cysteine to the phenylalanine, the CDR3 is 16 residues long. Only the CDR3 part of the read is kept: 48 bases, read in frame from the first base. CDR1 and CDR2, per the germline V gene (reference sequence), are LNHNV and YYDKDF. The entire amount of isolated RNA was reverse transcribed using the High Capacity cDNA Reverse Transcription Kit, so the sequenced TCRB transcripts were expressed ones. Deep immunoSEQ sequencing was applied to naive, central memory and regulatory T cell samples, giving an average of about 3.8 million total reads per sample. After sorted cells were lysed in RLT buffer, RNA was extracted with DNase-treated RNeasy Micro or Mini kits, with the choice depending on cell number. Each cell subset was processed on its own to prevent cross-contamination, while patient and healthy donor samples were processed together. Using the immunoSEQ multiplex PCR, TCRB sequences were amplified from cDNA into 87-bp fragments spanning the CDR3 region. Sequencing of the amplicons was performed on the Illumina HiSeq platform. Processing in the source paper ran as follows. PCR bias was corrected computationally using synthetic template baselines, and reads within Hamming distance 2 were collapsed, with unmergeable singletons discarded. Reads were aligned to IMGT to assign V, D and J genes, CDR3 length, and insertions or deletions at six rearrangement sites. Within each subset, clonotype counts were normalized to sorted cell number, after which true diversity and Gini coefficients were computed with the tcR R package. Repertoire sharing was quantified using the overlap coefficient calculated on TCRB nucleotide sequences. Out-of-frame TCRB sequences from naive cells were analyzed to stand in for the pre-selection repertoire. This is the immuneACCESS table as TCRdb keeps it, with only in-frame sequences that have V and J called. A part of the clones is gone; compared with another copy, unresolved V genes explain less than half, and the rest is unexplained. That table gives V, J and clone size, and the DNA gave D and trimming. The sample data list roughly 330,000 clones, and 9.5% to 12% of these were observed just once. Together, the top ten hold about 0.015% of the sample.

This clone was counted between two and nine times. The target of this receptor is not known. One base away there is no much larger clone; base qualities are not given. Overall study outcomes, separate from this receptor: Because cDNA rather than genomic DNA was sequenced, highly expressing activated cells could have been over-represented, although no difference in activation and CD3 levels was found between groups. Fewer insertions and more nucleotide deletions at VDJ recombination sites were observed in patients with type 1 diabetes, implying thymic rearrangement abnormalities. PCR may preferentially amplify shorter templates, but because patient and control samples were amplified and corrected together, any resulting skew would affect both groups equally. A moderate but significant shortening of TCRB CDR3 length was observed in type 1 diabetes patients in all four CD4+ subsets. Naive, central memory and regulatory TCRB repertoires appeared to be more similar among patients than among healthy donors. Because small numbers of individuals were included in the HLA sub-analyses, any influence of HLA type on TCRB rearrangement was left unresolved.

A single peripheral blood draw of roughly 0.11 L on average was collected from each donor into heparinised tubes. Using a panel that included CD45RO, CCR7, CD25, CD127, CD95 and CD27, naive, central memory, regulatory and stem cell-like memory CD4+ T cells were sorted on a BD FACSAria II. Every sorted population had a purity above 95%. Right away, PBMCs were isolated by Lymphoprep density gradient centrifugation and were stained directly, with no culture step. So that batch effects would be minimized, each experiment stained and sorted samples in pairs, pairing one healthy donor with one patient. The sequence was obtained from a woman under 40 in good health. The sequencing input was naive CD4+ T cells from blood. This sample's cell subset or site label indicates: true naive CD4+ T cells. The sequence is built from TRBV15 and TRBJ2-3, with 7 junctional bases fitting TRBD1. The CDR3 in this case is CATSRTKQGYTDTQYF. Here is the DNA: TGTGCCACCAGCAGAACGAAACAGGGGTACACAGATACGCAGTATTTT.